What follows describes a single TCR beta chain. The antigen is unknown. CDR1 and CDR2 (germline): KGHSH, LQKENI. The CDR3 is 16 residues long. The germline V and J ends were trimmed by 3 bases and 1 base, with 12 bases remaining between them. This sample stems from a study of T cells after posttransplantation cyclophosphamide. Busulfan-fludarabine conditioning, marrow transplant, and cyclophosphamide on days +3 and +4 were administered. The data were produced by immunoSEQ multiplex PCR, yet TCRdb's version contains in-frame clones alone and is incomplete. The data show about 22,000 clones, 80% to 90% seen once. Study conclusions and caveats: TRB overlap between skin or GI tissue T cells and blood was limited. Later blood repertoires were often dominated by clones from the donor CD8+ memory compartment. Recipient CMV seropositivity and CMV reactivation strongly tracked TRB clonality.

The sample consisted of PBMCs, taken after allogeneic stem cell transplant with posttransplant cyclophosphamide. The TCR comes from a female patient in her 30s who received an allogeneic stem cell transplant from an unrelated donor, was CMV-positive, and had no GVHD. These T cells may partly come from the graft donor. This chain joins TRBV18 and TRBJ2-2; no reliable D call. The CDR3, as DNA: TGTGCCAGCTCACCCAATAGTCCAGGGAACACCGGGGAGCTGTTTTTT. It yields the protein CASSPNSPGNTGELFF.